The source of this T cell receptor beta chain is a study of cytomegalovirus exposure and HLA in healthy donors. Study details: Early release data held tens of millions of unique TCRs from HLA-typed donors.

A remark on this clone: The antigen remains undetermined.

Germline values: CDR1 MDHEN, CDR2 SYDVKM. V was trimmed by 6 bases and J by 2 bases, leaving 17 bases between them. CDR3 length equals 16 residues. PCR employed 60 Vbeta and 13 Jbeta primers. Sequenced by immunoSEQ multiplex PCR; TCRdb stores in-frame clones only, minus some. The sample yields about 150,000 clones, more than 75% seen once. Whole-study findings and limits: Analysis performed later showed TCR beta chains linked to HLA being more clonally expanded than equally common others. Researchers had no immune exposure information except CMV serostatus available. Several of the most significant clusters appeared linked to common viral pathogens, based on a later analysis.

Specimen: PBMCs. The rearrangement joins TRBV28 to TRBJ1-5; no reliable D call. This TCR derives from a woman in her thirties or forties in good health and CMV-seronegative. The CDR3 loop reads CASSLNLFLGNQPQHF. The CDR3 DNA is TGTGCCAGCAGCCTAAATTTGTTTTTGGGCAATCAGCCCCAGCATTTT.